The rows below give T cell receptor beta chains drawn from one sample of a study of T cell responses to AZD1222 COVID-19 vaccine. Repertoires were generated with immunoSEQ multiplex PCR, while TCRdb's copy carries only in-frame clones and drops some. This sample has roughly 100,000 clones; about four fifths occur once, and the top ten carry about a sixth. The starting material was peripheral blood, obtained on day 0 of AZD1222 vaccination. The receptors derive from an adult in good health. CDR3s include the opening cysteine and the closing phenylalanine or tryptophan. The order of the fields is D gene, clone size, J gene, V gene, CDR3 protein, CDR3 DNA. The D gene is left open where the match is weak. A row's size may be missing; if present it is once, few, many or a size class.

D gene: -
clone size: -
J gene: TRBJ1-1
V gene: TRBV20-1
CDR3 protein: CSAYRRPEAFF
CDR3 DNA: TGCAGTGCGTACAGGCGCCCTGAAGCTTTCTTT

D gene: TRBD2
clone size: -
J gene: TRBJ2-7
V gene: TRBV29-1
CDR3 protein: CSVEDPGGSSYEQYF
CDR3 DNA: TGCAGCGTTGAAGATCCCGGCGGGAGCTCCTACGAGCAGTACTTC

D gene: TRBD1
clone size: -
J gene: TRBJ1-1
V gene: TRBV18
CDR3 protein: CASSPGTGNTEAFF
CDR3 DNA: TGTGCCAGCTCACCAGGGACAGGGAACACTGAAGCTTTCTTT

D gene: TRBD1
clone size: -
J gene: TRBJ2-3
V gene: TRBV11-2
CDR3 protein: CASSLDRGVGTGRTDTQYF
CDR3 DNA: TGTGCCAGCAGCTTAGATCGGGGGGTAGGGACAGGGCGGACAGATACGCAGTATTTT

D gene: -
clone size: -
J gene: TRBJ1-1
V gene: TRBV19
CDR3 protein: CASREIEGGAFF
CDR3 DNA: TGTGCCAGTAGGGAGATTGAGGGTGGTGCTTTCTTT

D gene: -
clone size: -
J gene: TRBJ1-5
V gene: TRBV2
CDR3 protein: CASSEGQRVGQPQHF
CDR3 DNA: TGTGCCAGCAGTGAAGGACAAAGGGTAGGTCAGCCCCAGCATTTT

D gene: -
clone size: once
J gene: TRBJ2-7
V gene: TRBV12-3/TRBV12-4
CDR3 protein: CASTLTDAYEQYF
CDR3 DNA: TGTGCCAGCACCCTCACGGATGCCTACGAGCAGTACTTC

D gene: TRBD2
clone size: -
J gene: TRBJ2-5
V gene: TRBV19
CDR3 protein: CASSQPAGAGETQYF
CDR3 DNA: TGTGCCAGTAGCCAACCAGCGGGAGCGGGGGAGACCCAGTACTTC

D gene: TRBD1
clone size: -
J gene: TRBJ1-5
V gene: TRBV2
CDR3 protein: CASSRTGSVEPQHF
CDR3 DNA: TGTGCCAGCAGTCGGACAGGGTCAGTGGAGCCCCAGCATTTT

D gene: -
clone size: -
J gene: TRBJ2-1
V gene: TRBV10-2
CDR3 protein: CASSESQGSFDNEQFF
CDR3 DNA: TGCGCCAGCAGTGAGTCTCAGGGGAGTTTCGACAATGAGCAGTTCTTC

D gene: -
clone size: -
J gene: TRBJ1-5
V gene: TRBV27
CDR3 protein: CASRKEVFSNQPQHF
CDR3 DNA: TGTGCCAGCAGAAAAGAGGTTTTTAGCAATCAGCCCCAGCATTTT

D gene: -
clone size: -
J gene: TRBJ1-5
V gene: TRBV6-1
CDR3 protein: CASSETGNQPQHF
CDR3 DNA: TGTGCCAGCAGTGAGACAGGTAATCAGCCCCAGCATTTT

D gene: TRBD2
clone size: -
J gene: TRBJ2-7
V gene: TRBV28
CDR3 protein: CASSTLAGLFSYEQYF
CDR3 DNA: TGTGCCAGCAGTACACTAGCGGGCTTATTCTCCTACGAGCAGTACTTC

D gene: -
clone size: -
J gene: TRBJ2-1
V gene: TRBV29-1
CDR3 protein: CSVGNRSSANNEQFF
CDR3 DNA: TGCAGCGTTGGAAATAGAAGTTCCGCTAACAATGAGCAGTTCTTC

D gene: TRBD1
clone size: -
J gene: TRBJ1-5
V gene: TRBV19
CDR3 protein: CASCSGTGFFDSNQPQHF
CDR3 DNA: TGTGCCTCCTGCTCCGGGACAGGCTTTTTTGATAGCAATCAGCCCCAGCATTTT

D gene: TRBD1
clone size: -
J gene: TRBJ2-7
V gene: TRBV24-1
CDR3 protein: CATSDGDRGGTYEQYF
CDR3 DNA: TGTGCCACCAGTGATGGCGACAGGGGGGGTACCTACGAGCAGTACTTC

D gene: -
clone size: -
J gene: TRBJ1-2
V gene: TRBV5-5
CDR3 protein: CASTPEGVNYGYTF
CDR3 DNA: TGTGCCAGCACCCCGGAGGGCGTTAACTATGGCTACACCTTC

D gene: -
clone size: -
J gene: TRBJ1-2
V gene: TRBV28
CDR3 protein: CASMLYEGYTF
CDR3 DNA: TGTGCCAGCATGCTGTATGAGGGCTACACCTTC

D gene: -
clone size: -
J gene: TRBJ1-6
V gene: TRBV10-3
CDR3 protein: CAIGIQGNDSPLHF
CDR3 DNA: TGTGCCATCGGGATTCAGGGAAATGATTCACCCCTCCACTTT

D gene: TRBD2
clone size: -
J gene: TRBJ2-2
V gene: TRBV10-2
CDR3 protein: CASGPGLADHTGELFF
CDR3 DNA: TGCGCCAGCGGACCGGGACTAGCGGACCACACCGGGGAGCTGTTTTTT

D gene: -
clone size: -
J gene: TRBJ2-1
V gene: TRBV28
CDR3 protein: CASSLPLARSYNEQFF
CDR3 DNA: TGTGCCAGCAGTTTACCCCTAGCGCGATCCTACAATGAGCAGTTCTTC

D gene: TRBD2
clone size: -
J gene: TRBJ2-2
V gene: TRBV19
CDR3 protein: CASSVTSGGAANTGELFF
CDR3 DNA: TGTGCCAGTAGTGTGACTAGCGGGGGGGCTGCGAACACCGGGGAGCTGTTTTTT

D gene: -
clone size: few
J gene: TRBJ1-1
V gene: TRBV4-1
CDR3 protein: CASSQDRGRTEAFF
CDR3 DNA: TGCGCCAGCAGCCAAGATCGGGGTCGGACTGAAGCTTTCTTT

D gene: TRBD1
clone size: -
J gene: TRBJ1-1
V gene: TRBV19
CDR3 protein: CASSAWDRENTEAFF
CDR3 DNA: TGTGCCAGTAGTGCTTGGGACAGGGAAAACACTGAAGCTTTCTTT

D gene: -
clone size: once
J gene: TRBJ2-1
V gene: TRBV12-3/TRBV12-4
CDR3 protein: CASTARNEQFF
CDR3 DNA: TGTGCCAGCACCGCTCGGAATGAGCAGTTCTTC

D gene: -
clone size: -
J gene: TRBJ2-7
V gene: TRBV18
CDR3 protein: CASSPTAYEQYF
CDR3 DNA: TGTGCCAGCTCACCAACGGCCTACGAGCAGTACTTC

D gene: -
clone size: -
J gene: TRBJ1-5
V gene: TRBV6-5
CDR3 protein: CASSAAGRGNQPQHF
CDR3 DNA: TGTGCCAGCAGCGCCGCCGGGAGGGGCAATCAGCCCCAGCATTTT

D gene: -
clone size: -
J gene: TRBJ2-1
V gene: TRBV7-9
CDR3 protein: CASSPLPNEQFF
CDR3 DNA: TGTGCCAGCAGCCCTCTCCCCAATGAGCAGTTCTTC